Presented here are 29 T cell receptor beta chains from one specimen sequenced in a study of blood T cells in healthy people across ages (dated by TCRdb to about 2015). The library relied on 5' RACE. The instrument given in TCRdb is Illumina HiSeq 2500. A second PCR of about 7 to 12 cycles was run with a J-beta primer mix and a sample-barcoded 5' primer. TCRdb applied fastp at Q25 and MiXCR to the public reads, then kept only in-frame beta chains. Rows with one shared CDR3 protein collapse into an entry with the most common genes and DNA. Counted in this sample were hundreds of thousands of distinct CDR3 sequences; about 30% of them appeared once. Less than 20% of the sample belongs to the ten largest clones. The material sequenced was blood. These receptors all stem from a woman at least 80 years old in good health.

This clonotype was detected only a few times. This sequence joins TRBV29-1 and TRBJ1-1; D possibly corresponds to TRBD1 (6 bases). The V end was cut by 1 base, the J end by 10 bases, with 10 bases between. The CDR3 runs to 11 residues. Germline V gene sequence: CDR1 SQVTM, CDR2 ANQGSEA. This chain's CDR3 is CSVEGNRAAFF. The DNA of the CDR3 is TGCAGCGTTGAAGGGAACAGGGCAGCTTTCTTT.

In regard to this clonotype: This sequence may be a read error, since a much larger clone differs from it by one base. The chain uses TRBV4-3 and TRBJ1-2; no reliable D call. This CDR3 spans 15 amino acids. Germline V gives CDR1 LGHNA, CDR2 YSLEER. CDR3 DNA: TGCGCCGGCAGCCTCGATGTCCGGGATTTAAGGGGCTACACCTTC. Protein product: CAGSLDVRDLRGYTF.

This clonotype was detected many times. The chain carries TRBV6-5 and TRBJ1-2; TRBD1 might be the D (5 bases). Germline assignment: CDR1 MNHEY and CDR2 SVGAGI. This CDR3 has 13 residues. Trimming took 10 bases from V and 4 from J, leaving 16 bases between them. For the CDR3, the DNA is TGTGCCACCCAGGGACTTCCCACCTATGGCTACACCTTC. Protein: CATQGLPTYGYTF.

As regards this clonotype: A much larger clone lies a single base off, so this may be a read error. The chain combines TRBV20-1 with TRBJ2-7, with a weak D call TRBD2 (6 bases). Between the trimmed V and J ends, which lost 6 bases and 2 bases, there was a span of 17 bases. The CDR3 extends over 14 amino acids. Germline CDR1 reads DFQATT; CDR2 reads SNEGSKA (reference sequence). CDR3 in amino acids: CSATTSFPTYEQYF. The DNA for the CDR3 is TGCAGTGCCACTACTAGCTTCCCTACCTACGAGCAGTACTTC.

This clonotype has ten or more counts. V is TRBV6-4 and J is TRBJ2-1, with TRBD2 identical over 9 bases. Germline V CDR1 and CDR2: MRHNA, SNTAGT. Trimming at V came to 7 bases and at J to 6 bases, leaving 10 bases not matched to a gene. This CDR3 spans 15 amino acids. The CDR3 DNA reads as TGTGCCAGCAAACCTTATGCGGGGGGGCCCAATGAGCAGTTCTTC. It yields the protein CASKPYAGGPNEQFF.

This clonotype was recorded at least ten times. The chain carries TRBV7-9 and TRBJ2-3, with 9 bases lining up with TRBD2. The CDR3 spans 18 residues. Germline loops: CDR1 SEHNR, CDR2 FQNEAQ (reference sequence). The ends lost 4 bases at V and 1 base at J; junction bases unmatched: 12. CDR3 protein: CASSSNLRGLAGTDTQYF. CDR3 nucleotide sequence: TGTGCCAGCAGCTCGAACCTCCGGGGACTAGCAGGCACAGATACGCAGTATTTT.

This clonotype was seen many times. V usage is TRBV2 and J usage is TRBJ2-3, with D unclear. The CDR3 has 15 amino acids. The germline CDR1 and CDR2 sequences are SNHLY and FYNNEI. The V end lost 5 bases, the J end lost 0 bases, and 12 bases lay between the germline ends. The CDR3 here is CASSSTDRSTDTQYF. In DNA, the CDR3 is TGTGCCAGCAGTAGCACGGACCGTAGCACAGATACGCAGTATTTT.

This clonotype was recorded at least ten times. The rearrangement uses TRBV28 and TRBJ2-7; D may be TRBD1 or TRBD2 (6 bases each). The ends were cut back, 7 bases at V and 1 base at J, with 17 bases in the middle. This CDR3 spans 15 amino acids. The germline CDR1 and CDR2 sequences are MDHEN and SYDVKM. CDR3 bases: TGTGCCAGCACCCTTGGGGGGCAGTTATCCTACGAGCAGTACTTC. Translated: CASTLGGQLSYEQYF. Combining the CDR3 with reference TRBV28 and TRBJ2-7 gives the whole variable domain DVKVTQSSRYLVKRTGEKVFLECVQDMDHENMFWYRQDPGLGLRLIYFSYDVKMKEKGDIPEGYSVSREKKERFSLILESASTNQTSMYLCASTLGGQLSYEQYFGPGTRLTVT.

A remark on this clonotype: This clone may be a read error of a much larger clone one base away. V usage is TRBV2 and J usage is TRBJ2-5; tentative D call: TRBD2 (7 bases). Germline-derived CDR1 and CDR2 are SNHLY and FYNNEI. V dropped 8 bases and J dropped 11 bases, with 30 bases sitting between them. The CDR3 totals 16 residues. This chain's CDR3 is CASAYREGGPVNEQYF. The CDR3 coding sequence is TGTGCCAGCGCCTACAGGGAGGGGGGGCCCGTCAATGAGCAGTACTTC.

The genes are TRBV27 and TRBJ1-5; a possible D gene is TRBD1 (6 bases). CDR1 and CDR2 (germline): MNHEY, SMNVEV (reference sequence). V lost 9 bases and J 6 bases, leaving 12 bases between the germline ends. The CDR3 consists of 12 residues. Here the CDR3 reads CASTTGRQPQHF. In DNA, the CDR3 is TGTGCCAGTACGACAGGTCGTCAGCCCCAGCATTTT.

The chain carries TRBV20-1 and TRBJ1-2; tentative D call: TRBD1 (5 bases). The V end was cut by 4 bases, the J end by 7 bases, with 10 bases between. The germline V gene encodes CDR1 DFQATT and CDR2 SNEGSKA (reference sequence). The CDR3 covers 11 residues. The CDR3 sequence: CSANQGIGYTF. CDR3 nucleotide sequence: TGCAGTGCTAACCAGGGTATTGGCTACACCTTC.

There are many counts of this clonotype. The chain is built from TRBV30 and TRBJ2-7; 8 nucleotides line up with TRBD1. CDR1 and CDR2 from the germline V gene are GTSNPN and SVGIG (reference sequence). This CDR3 has 12 residues. V gave up 6 bases and J gave up 2 bases; unmatched junction bases: 3. The chain's CDR3 is CACRQGPYEQYF. The CDR3 DNA reads as TGTGCCTGCCGACAGGGGCCCTACGAGCAGTACTTC.

The rearrangement joins TRBV28 to TRBJ1-3, with D possibly matching TRBD1 (5 bases). The CDR3 is 16 amino acids. Germline CDR1 MDHEN, CDR2 SYDVKM. With 2 bases removed from V and 0 bases from J, the gap between germline ends came to 11 bases. CDR3 nucleotide sequence: TGTGCCAGCAGTTTAGGGGGAACAAGCTCTGGAAACACCATATATTTT. Protein sequence: CASSLGGTSSGNTIYF.

Worth noting for this clonotype: A read error is possible here, since a much larger clone lies one base away. The chain uses TRBV12-5 and TRBJ2-3; D not resolved. V dropped 4 bases and J dropped 0 bases, with 8 bases sitting between them. Per the germline V gene, CDR1 is LGHNT and CDR2 is FRNRAP. The CDR3 runs to 14 residues. CDR3: CASGWQASTDTQYF. In nucleotides, the CDR3 is TGTGCTAGTGGTTGGCAAGCTAGCACAGATACGCAGTATTTT.

The chain has TRBV7-2 and TRBJ2-7, with D perhaps TRBD1 (5 bases). This CDR3 has 14 residues. Germline CDR1 SGHTA, CDR2 FQGNSA. Trimming removed 5 bases at V and 4 bases at J, with 15 bases between. For the CDR3, the DNA is TGTGCCAGCAGCCAAGGAGCAGGGTTGTACGAGCAGTACTTC. The encoded protein is CASSQGAGLYEQYF.

This clonotype was seen many times. This may arise from a read error, as a much more abundant clone is one base away. The gene calls are TRBV20-1 and TRBJ2-7, with TRBD1 matching over 12 bases. This CDR3 region has 15 residues. Trimming removed 3 bases from V and 3 bases from J; junction bases left unmatched: 6. The germline V gene encodes CDR1 DFQATT and CDR2 SNEGSKA (reference sequence). The CDR3 coding sequence is TGCAGTGCTAGTAGGGGACAGGGGGCGGGCTACGAGCAGTACTTC. Protein: CSASRGQGAGYEQYF.

The genes are TRBV7-2 and TRBJ2-1; a weak D match, TRBD1 (5 bases). V gave up 5 bases and J gave up 6 bases, with 14 bases separating them. Germline loops: CDR1 SGHTA, CDR2 FQGNSA. CDR3 length: 14 residues. The CDR3 sequence is CASSTGQVLNEQFF. As DNA, the CDR3 is TGTGCCAGCAGCACAGGACAAGTTCTCAATGAGCAGTTCTTC. Using reference TRBV7-2 and TRBJ2-1 for the parts outside the CDR3, the full variable domain is GAGVSQSPSNKVTEKGKDVELRCDPISGHTALYWYRQSLGQGLEFLIYFQGNSAPDKSGLPSDRFSAERTGGSVSTLTIQRTQQEDSAVYLCASSTGQVLNEQFFGPGTRLTVL.

This clonotype has more than one count but fewer than ten. This could be a read error, since a much larger clone is one nucleotide away. The chain employs TRBV7-8 and TRBJ2-5, with 13 positions matching TRBD2. The CDR3 loop spans 16 amino acids. V lost 3 bases to trimming and J lost 13 bases; unmatched junction nucleotides: 14. CDR1 SGHVS and CDR2 FQNEAQ come from the germline V gene. CDR3 in DNA: TGTGCCAGCAGCTTGACTAGCGGGGGGCTGAACCCCAAGTCGTACTTC. It encodes CASSLTSGGLNPKSYF.

A few counts support this clonotype. The V and J genes are TRBV3-1 and TRBJ1-1, with unresolved D. Germline V gene data show CDR1 as LGHDT and CDR2 as YNNKEL (reference sequence). CDR3 length: 13 amino acids. Trimming cost V 3 bases and J 7 bases, with 12 bases left between them. CDR3 sequence: CASSQSTRGEAFF. The CDR3 coding sequence is TGTGCCAGCAGCCAGAGCACGAGAGGTGAAGCTTTCTTT.

This chain uses TRBV20-1 with TRBJ1-5, with TRBD1 matching 7 bases. The V gene end was trimmed by 3 bases and the J gene end by 4 bases; junction bases not matched to a gene: 12. CDR1 and CDR2 (germline): DFQATT, SNEGSKA (reference sequence). This CDR3 comprises 16 residues. CDR3 DNA: TGCAGTGCTAGGGTGACAGGGAGGAGATGGAATCAGCCCCAGCATTTT. Translated: CSARVTGRRWNQPQHF.

Comment on this clonotype: A read error is possible here, since a much larger clone lies one base away. The chain has TRBV20-1 and TRBJ1-5, with D maybe TRBD1 (5 bases). The CDR3 sequence is 15 residues long. Germline V gene lookup returns CDR1 DFQATT and CDR2 SNEGSKA (reference sequence). The CDR3 here is CSAREGAGWNQPRHF. CDR3 DNA sequence: TGCAGTGCTAGAGAAGGGGCAGGGTGGAATCAGCCCCGGCATTTT.

This clonotype came up many times. Possible read error: a much larger clone is one base away. The rearrangement joins TRBV20-1 to TRBJ2-5, with TRBD2 identical over 11 bases. The ends lost 5 bases at V and 11 bases at J; junction bases unmatched: 13. In germline, CDR1 is DFQATT, CDR2 SNEGSKA (reference sequence). The CDR3 extends over 14 amino acids. The CDR3 loop reads CSALSGGAWNEQYF. The CDR3 nucleotides are TGCAGTGCTCTTAGCGGGGGGGCTTGGAATGAGCAGTACTTC.

In its sample, this clonotype was seen many times. The genes are TRBV7-2 and TRBJ1-4; unclear D gene. There are 14 residues in the CDR3. From germline, CDR1 is SGHTA and CDR2 FQGNSA. The V gene lost 4 bases and the J gene lost 7 bases, with 13 bases spanning the gap. CDR3 nucleotide sequence: TGTGCCAGCAGCTCGCGAGGGTTCGGTGAAAAACTGTTTTTT. Protein: CASSSRGFGEKLFF.

This clonotype has more than one count but fewer than ten. This sequence joins TRBV19 and TRBJ2-5, with 11 bases aligning to TRBD2. CDR3 length equals 15 residues. V was clipped by 4 bases and J by 1 base; unmatched bases: 2. Germline-derived CDR1 and CDR2 are LNHDA and SQIVND (reference sequence). The chain's CDR3 is CASSKLAGGQETQYF. The CDR3 DNA reads TGTGCCAGTAGTAAGCTAGCGGGAGGCCAAGAGACCCAGTACTTC.

V gene TRBV30 combines with J gene TRBJ2-3, with 11 bases that match TRBD1. The V segment lost 2 bases and the J segment 0 bases; nucleotides outside the gene matches: 10. Germline-derived CDR1 and CDR2 are GTSNPN and SVGIG (reference sequence). CDR3 length equals 18 residues. CDR3 sequence (DNA): TGTGCCTGGAGTTTCCCGGACAGGGGGCTTTCTAGCACAGATACGCAGTATTTT. Encoded protein: CAWSFPDRGLSSTDTQYF.

This clonotype was counted a few times. This rearrangement joins TRBV4-2 to TRBJ1-3; TRBD1 agrees at 12 bases. V trimming: 2 bases; J trimming: 4 bases; junction bases outside the gene matches: 9. Germline assignment: CDR1 LGHNA and CDR2 YNFKEQ. This CDR3 has 18 residues. The CDR3 protein is CASSQTTGGTGGGNTIYF. The DNA of the CDR3 is TGTGCCAGCAGCCAAACTACGGGGGGGACAGGGGGCGGAAACACCATATATTTT.

This clonotype was counted ten times or more. V and J are TRBV7-2 and TRBJ2-7; 8 bases fit TRBD1. The CDR3 runs 13 residues. Trimming at V came to 5 bases and at J to 10 bases, leaving 10 bases not matched to a gene. Germline CDR1 SGHTA, CDR2 FQGNSA. DNA for the CDR3: TGTGCCAGCAGCGCCGGGACAGGTGTAAATCAGTACTTC. Protein: CASSAGTGVNQYF.

The V call is TRBV27, the J call TRBJ1-5, with 10 bases that match TRBD1. The CDR3 consists of 15 residues. Looked up from germline, CDR1 is MNHEY and CDR2 is SMNVEV (reference sequence). Germline trimming cut 6 bases from V and 1 base from J; bases unmatched to any gene: 3. CDR3 sequence: CASRGQGISNQPQHF. The CDR3 coding sequence is TGTGCCAGCAGGGGACAGGGGATCAGCAATCAGCCCCAGCATTTT.

This chain uses TRBV7-2 with TRBJ2-3; 7 bases match TRBD2. With 5 bases clipped from V and 3 bases from J, the junction kept 8 bases outside the gene matches. The CDR3 sequence is 15 residues long. Germline CDR1 and CDR2: SGHTA and FQGNSA. In DNA form, the CDR3 reads TGTGCCAGCAGCCCGGGGACTATTAGGACAGATACGCAGTATTTT. This gives the protein CASSPGTIRTDTQYF.